This T cell receptor (beta chain) was documented in a study of identical twins. A single record per CDR3 protein comes from TCRdb applying MiXCR to the 5' RACE reads. The sample has 470,000 or so distinct CDR3 sequences, more than 20% seen once. In this sample, this clonotype turned up a few times. The CDR3 is 16 amino acids. The V end lost 8 bases, the J end lost 2 bases, and 19 bases lay between the germline ends. Germline V lookup: CDR1 SQVTM, CDR2 ANQGSEA. This sample also belongs to another study, concerning T cells expressing NK-cell markers.

The sequence was collected from a woman aged 18-29 years in good health. The J gene is TRBJ2-6, the V gene TRBV29-1; a weak D match, TRBD1 (6 bases). Sequencing was done on a sample of CD4+ T cells sorted from blood. The CDR3 coding sequence is TGCAGCACCAAGGGCACAGGGTGGGCTGGGGCCAACGTCCTGACTTTC. It yields the protein CSTKGTGWAGANVLTF.